Below are 20 T cell receptor beta chains sequenced from a single sample in a study of blood T cell repertoires in COVID-19. Profiled with immunoSEQ multiplex PCR; TCRdb holds only in-frame clones, not every one. The repertoire holds 350,000 to 550,000 clones, with approximately 90% as singletons. The sample comprised PBMCs or T cells enriched from blood (not recorded which). These TCRs come from a woman younger than 30 with acute COVID-19.

The chain joins TRBV7-9 to TRBJ2-5, with 12 bases that match TRBD1. Trimming at V came to 3 bases and at J to 7 bases, leaving 6 bases not matched to a gene. CDR1 is SEHNR, CDR2 FQNEAQ, per germline (reference sequence). The CDR3 consists of 15 residues. The CDR3 region is CASSLGQGAVGTQYF. The CDR3 bases are TGTGCCAGCAGCTTGGGACAGGGGGCTGTTGGGACCCAGTACTTC.

The rearrangement links TRBV5-1 to TRBJ2-7; weak D call: TRBD1 (5 bases). This CDR3 region has 14 residues. V was pared by 0 bases and J by 1 base, with 8 bases between. CDR1 and CDR2 (germline): SGHRS, YFSETQ. The chain's CDR3 is CASSLVQGSYEQYF. CDR3 DNA sequence: TGCGCCAGCAGCTTGGTTCAGGGTTCCTACGAGCAGTACTTC.

V usage is TRBV10-3 and J usage is TRBJ2-7; TRBD2 aligns across 9 bases. Germline assignment: CDR1 ENHRY and CDR2 SYGVKD. The CDR3 has 14 residues. Trimming cost V 6 bases and J 0 bases; bases outside gene matches: 3. For the CDR3, the DNA is TGTGCCATCAGAGCGGGGGGCGGCTCCTACGAGCAGTACTTC. It yields the protein CAIRAGGGSYEQYF.

The V and J genes are TRBV5-6 and TRBJ1-1; D unresolved. Germline V gives CDR1 SGHDT, CDR2 YYEEEE. The CDR3 contains 11 residues. V was cut by 0 bases and J by 7 bases, with 4 bases left in between. The CDR3 DNA sequence: TGTGCCAGCAGCTTGGGGAGTGAAGCTTTCTTT. It codes for CASSLGSEAFF.

The chain recombines TRBV9 with TRBJ2-1; 7 bases line up with TRBD1. The J segment lost 2 bases and the V segment lost 3 bases, leaving 5 bases of the junction unmatched. The CDR3 length is 15 residues. CDR1 is SGDLS and CDR2 is YYNGEE in the germline V gene. CDR3 coding DNA: TGTGCCAGCAGCGCCCTGACAGGGACCTACAATGAGCAGTTCTTC. Its protein is CASSALTGTYNEQFF.

V is TRBV29-1 and J is TRBJ1-5; D is possibly TRBD1 (5 bases). Trimming took 6 bases from V and 1 from J, leaving 10 bases between them. Looked up from germline, CDR1 is SQVTM and CDR2 is ANQGSEA. The CDR3 extends over 13 amino acids. CDR3 nucleotides: TGCAGCGTAGCGGGGACCAGCAATCAGCCCCAGCATTTT. This translates into CSVAGTSNQPQHF.

The gene calls are TRBV9 and TRBJ1-6, with unresolved D. The length of the CDR3 is 14 residues. V lost 0 bases and J 8 bases, leaving 9 bases between the germline ends. From germline, CDR1 is SGDLS and CDR2 YYNGEE. CDR3 protein: CASSVGEGHSPLHF. CDR3 nucleotides: TGTGCCAGCAGCGTAGGGGAGGGTCATTCACCCCTCCACTTT.

The genes are TRBV12-3 or TRBV12-4 and TRBJ1-5, with 8 nucleotides matching TRBD1. V dropped 2 bases and J dropped 7; count of bases not matched to a gene: 1. The CDR3 totals 13 residues. The CDR3 loop reads CASSLTGGQPQHF. Here the CDR3 DNA reads TGTGCCAGCAGTTTAACAGGGGGGCAGCCCCAGCATTTT.

The chain recombines TRBV6-4 with TRBJ2-1; 7 nucleotides line up with TRBD1. The junction had 2 bases not matched to a gene; V was cut back by 3 bases and J by 0 bases. In germline, CDR1 is MRHNA, CDR2 SNTAGT. CDR3 size: 15 residues. The chain's CDR3 is CASSEGDSSYNEQFF. CDR3 sequence (DNA): TGTGCCAGCAGTGAGGGGGACAGCTCCTACAATGAGCAGTTCTTC.

V and J are TRBV18 and TRBJ1-5; a possible D gene is TRBD1 (6 bases). The germline gives CDR1 KGHSH, CDR2 LQKENI. Trimming shortened V by 2 bases and J by 8 bases, and 10 bases separated the two germline ends. The CDR3 covers 13 residues. Here the CDR3 reads CASSPDRSEPQHF. CDR3 DNA sequence: TGTGCCAGCTCACCAGACAGGTCTGAGCCCCAGCATTTT.

The chain combines TRBV7-2 with TRBJ1-1, with TRBD1 matching 9 bases. Trimming removed 5 bases from V and 4 bases from J; junction bases left unmatched: 5. Germline V gene data show CDR1 as SGHTA and CDR2 as FQGNSA. CDR3 length: 14 amino acids. The CDR3 DNA sequence: TGTGCCAGCAGCGCCCGACAGGGGGGCACTGAAGCTTTCTTT. This translates into CASSARQGGTEAFF.

The chain has TRBV2 and TRBJ2-7; 7 bases align to TRBD1. Germline CDR1 and CDR2: SNHLY and FYNNEI. Germline trimming cut 6 bases from V and 5 bases from J; bases unmatched to any gene: 10. The CDR3 length is 14 residues. This CDR3 is CASRNGRGQNEQYF. CDR3 nucleotides: TGTGCCAGCAGAAACGGACGGGGACAGAACGAGCAGTACTTC. The variable domain in full, completed from reference TRBV2 and TRBJ2-7, reads EPEVTQTPSHQVTQMGQEVILRCVPISNHLYFYWYRQILGQKVEFLVSFYNNEISEKSEIFDDQFSVERPDGSNFTLKIRSTKLEDSAMYFCASRNGRGQNEQYFGPGTRLTVT.

V is TRBV4-1 and J is TRBJ2-7; 10 bases line up with TRBD1. The CDR3 sequence is 15 residues long. Germline loops: CDR1 MGHRA, CDR2 YSYEKL. Unmatched junction bases numbered 5, after V lost 4 bases and J lost 2 bases. CDR3 sequence (DNA): TGCGCCAGCAGCCTCCCGGGACAGGGGACCTACGAGCAGTACTTC. Translation: CASSLPGQGTYEQYF.

The genes are TRBV5-4 and TRBJ1-1; 10 nucleotides agree with TRBD1. The CDR3 runs 16 residues. Germline V gene sequence: CDR1 SGHNT, CDR2 YYREEE (reference sequence). V lost 4 bases and J lost 0; bases outside the gene matches: 6. The CDR3 is CASSPGTGAMNTEAFF. CDR3 DNA: TGTGCCAGCAGCCCCGGGACAGGGGCGATGAACACTGAAGCTTTCTTT. Based on the CDR3 plus reference TRBV5-4 and TRBJ1-1, the full variable domain is ETGVTQSPTHLIKTRGQQVTLRCSSQSGHNTVSWYQQALGQGPQFIFQYYREEENGRGNFPPRFSGLQFPNYSSELNVNALELDDSALYLCASSPGTGAMNTEAFFGQGTRLTVV.

This chain uses TRBV10-3 with TRBJ1-1; maybe TRBD1 (5 bases). The CDR3 is 12 amino acids. V was shortened by 10 bases and J by 1 base, with 10 bases between the two germline ends. Germline-derived CDR1 and CDR2 are ENHRY and SYGVKD. CDR3 amino acids: CATAGGNTEAFF. The DNA for the CDR3 is TGTGCCACCGCGGGGGGGAACACTGAAGCTTTCTTT.

The chain links TRBV4-2 to TRBJ2-7; 10 nucleotides agree with TRBD1. There are 16 residues in the CDR3. V shed 4 bases and J 2 bases; nucleotides not matched to a gene: 8. CDR1 and CDR2 (germline): LGHNA, YNFKEQ. In nucleotides, the CDR3 is TGTGCCAGCAGCCCTCAATCCGGGACAGGGGCCTACGAGCAGTACTTC. Its translation: CASSPQSGTGAYEQYF.

This sequence joins TRBV12-5 and TRBJ2-3; 7 bases fit TRBD2. Looked up from germline, CDR1 is LGHNT and CDR2 is FRNRAP. Trimming removed 2 bases from V and 5 bases from J; junction bases left unmatched: 16. CDR3 length equals 18 residues. The CDR3 loop reads CASGLLPGLMFGGDTQYF. CDR3 nucleotide sequence: TGTGCTAGTGGTTTGTTACCGGGACTAATGTTTGGAGGAGATACGCAGTATTTT. Based on the CDR3 plus reference TRBV12-5 and TRBJ2-3, the full variable domain is DARVTQTPRHKVTEMGQEVTMRCQPILGHNTVFWYRQTMMQGLELLAYFRNRAPLDDSGMPKDRFSAEMPDATLATLKIQPSEPRDSAVYFCASGLLPGLMFGGDTQYFGPGTRLTVL.

J is TRBJ1-1 and V is TRBV18; 11 bases match TRBD1. V lost 4 bases and J lost 4; bases outside the gene matches: 14. Germline V gene sequence: CDR1 KGHSH, CDR2 LQKENI. CDR3 size: 18 residues. CDR3 region: CASSRQDRGLSLGTEAFF. Here the CDR3 DNA reads TGTGCCAGCTCACGCCAGGACAGGGGGCTGAGTCTGGGCACTGAAGCTTTCTTT.

This clone was counted a few times. V is TRBV23-1 and J is TRBJ1-5, with TRBD1 matching over 12 bases. TRBV23-1 is marked as an open reading frame, function uncertain. The V gene end was trimmed by 8 bases and the J gene end by 0 bases; junction bases not matched to a gene: 23. This CDR3 has 22 residues. The chain's CDR3 is CASESRHYRDRGLTNSNQPQHF. Here the CDR3 DNA reads TGCGCCAGCGAATCCCGGCACTACCGGGACAGGGGGCTGACGAATAGCAATCAGCCCCAGCATTTT.

The chain has TRBV25-1 and TRBJ2-3; D remains unclear. The CDR3 runs to 14 residues. Germline CDR1 and CDR2: MGHDK and SYGVNS. V lost 3 bases and J 2 bases, leaving 9 bases between the germline ends. The CDR3 loop is CASSDLDPTDTQYF. The CDR3, as DNA: TGTGCCAGCAGTGACCTAGATCCCACAGATACGCAGTATTTT.